The next 13 T cell receptor beta chains were all read from a single sample in a study of OX40 agonist ivuxolimab in advanced cancers. The table came from immunoSEQ multiplex PCR; TCRdb's copy has only in-frame clones and leaves some out. Among some 83,000 clones, approximately 83% were seen once, and the ten largest hold under 2.5%. Sample: CD4+ or CD8+ T cells sorted from blood, taken in a trial of the OX40 agonist ivuxolimab. The receptors stem from an adult with an advanced solid tumor such as melanoma, head and neck, liver or kidney cancer.

The chain carries TRBV5-8 and TRBJ1-4; 8 bases are shared with TRBD1. The CDR3 sequence is 15 residues long. The germline CDR1 and CDR2 sequences are SGHTS and YDEGEE. V shed 5 bases and J 3 bases; nucleotides not matched to a gene: 6. The CDR3, as DNA: TGTGCCAGCAGAACCCAGGGGGCTCCTAATGAAAAACTGTTTTTT. Residues: CASRTQGAPNEKLFF.

This clone was observed a single time. The chain uses TRBV7-2 and TRBJ2-7; possibly TRBD1 for D (6 bases). V was trimmed by 2 bases and J by 2 bases, leaving 10 bases between them. The germline V gene has CDR1 SGHTA and CDR2 FQGNSA. This CDR3 region has 14 residues. The DNA of the CDR3 is TGTGCCAGCAGCTTAATCGGACAGCCCTACGAGCAGTACTTC. It translates to CASSLIGQPYEQYF.

This chain links TRBV5-1 with TRBJ1-5; tentative D call: TRBD1 (5 bases). Germline V gene data show CDR1 as SGHRS and CDR2 as YFSETQ. The CDR3 length is 15 residues. V shed 0 bases and J shed 5 bases, with 12 bases lying between them. CDR3 nucleotides: TGCGCCAGCAGCTTGGATGGCAGGGTACATCAGCCCCAGCATTTT. Translation gives CASSLDGRVHQPQHF. Variable domain in full (rest from reference TRBV5-1 and TRBJ1-5): KAGVTQTPRYLIKTRGQQVTLSCSPISGHRSVSWYQQTPGQGLQFLFEYFSETQRNKGNFPGRFSGRQFSNSRSEMNVSTLELGDSALYLCASSLDGRVHQPQHFGDGTRLSIL.

This clone has just a few counts. This chain joins TRBV7-2 and TRBJ2-2, with D perhaps matching TRBD1 (5 bases). The V and J ends lost 4 bases and 2 bases respectively, with 8 bases between them. The CDR3 runs 14 residues. Germline V CDR1 and CDR2: SGHTA, FQGNSA. CDR3 protein: CASSYRGNTGELFF. DNA of the CDR3: TGTGCCAGCAGCTATAGGGGAAACACCGGGGAGCTGTTTTTT. Complete variable domain (other parts from reference TRBV7-2 and TRBJ2-2): GAGVSQSPSNKVTEKGKDVELRCDPISGHTALYWYRQSLGQGLEFLIYFQGNSAPDKSGLPSDRFSAERTGGSVSTLTIQRTQQEDSAVYLCASSYRGNTGELFFGEGSRLTVL.

The chain links TRBV27 to TRBJ1-2; 12 bases match TRBD1. CDR3 length equals 15 residues. CDR1 is MNHEY, CDR2 SMNVEV, per germline (reference sequence). V lost 5 bases, J lost 6 bases, and 7 bases stayed unmatched. The CDR3 loop is CASSRGTGGANGYTF. Here the CDR3 DNA reads TGTGCCAGCAGTCGAGGGACAGGGGGCGCCAATGGCTACACCTTC.

This clone was seen only a few times. Distinct nucleotide sequences in the sample also encode this CDR3. The chain couples TRBV5-1 to TRBJ2-3; 11 positions match TRBD2. The junction had 8 bases not matched to a gene; V was cut back by 4 bases and J by 4 bases. Germline V gene sequence: CDR1 SGHRS, CDR2 YFSETQ. This CDR3 region has 16 residues. CDR3: CASSLGTSGPPDTQYF. As DNA, the CDR3 is TGCGCCAGCAGCCTTGGGACTAGCGGCCCCCCAGATACGCAGTATTTT.

The chain joins TRBV7-9 to TRBJ1-3, with D possibly TRBD1 on 6 matching bases. V was pared by 0 bases and J by 3 bases, with 12 bases between. The CDR3 sequence is 16 residues long. The germline CDR1 and CDR2 sequences are SEHNR and FQNEAQ (reference sequence). The CDR3 spells CASSLAAGADGNTIYF. The CDR3 DNA follows: TGTGCCAGCAGCTTAGCGGCGGGGGCTGATGGAAACACCATATATTTT.

This sequence joins TRBV4-2 and TRBJ2-2, with 9 bases identical to TRBD2. The CDR3 has 17 residues. The ends lost 4 bases at V and 4 bases at J; junction bases unmatched: 10. Germline assignment: CDR1 LGHNA and CDR2 YNFKEQ. The CDR3, as DNA: TGTGCCAGCAGCCTTCATAGCGGGAGAAGGAGCACCGGGGAGCTGTTTTTT. It is translated as CASSLHSGRRSTGELFF.

The V gene is TRBV6-5, the J gene TRBJ2-7; TRBD1 matches at 9 bases. V shed 10 bases, J shed 0 bases, and the junction held 7 bases outside the gene matches. From germline, CDR1 is MNHEY and CDR2 SVGAGI. The CDR3 length is 14 residues. The CDR3 DNA reads as TGTGCCACCACCCGACAGGGGGGCTCCTACGAGCAGTACTTC. Amino acid sequence: CATTRQGGSYEQYF.

This chain links TRBV5-4 with TRBJ2-5, with a tentative D call TRBD1 (6 bases). CDR1 and CDR2 from the germline V gene are SGHNT and YYREEE (reference sequence). V was cut by 1 base and J by 2 bases, with 15 bases left in between. The CDR3 spans 16 residues. CDR3 sequence: CASSLWARGKQETQYF. The CDR3 DNA follows: TGTGCCAGCAGCTTGTGGGCCAGGGGTAAACAAGAGACCCAGTACTTC.

The rearrangement joins TRBV4-2 to TRBJ2-1; 12 nucleotides line up with TRBD2. V lost 3 bases, J lost 7 bases, and 13 bases stayed unmatched. This CDR3 is built from 18 residues. Germline-derived CDR1 and CDR2 are LGHNA and YNFKEQ. CDR3: CASSHVTLLAGGGNEQFF. The CDR3 DNA sequence: TGTGCCAGCAGCCATGTCACCCTACTAGCGGGAGGTGGGAATGAGCAGTTCTTC.

The rearrangement joins TRBV30 to TRBJ1-2; tentatively, D is TRBD1 (5 bases). V dropped 0 bases and J dropped 7 bases, with 15 bases sitting between them. Germline V lookup: CDR1 GTSNPN, CDR2 SVGIG (reference sequence). The CDR3 consists of 14 residues. In DNA, the CDR3 is TGTGCCTGGAGTGTCCTGCAGGGTTTGGTTGGCTACACCTTC. Amino acids: CAWSVLQGLVGYTF.

The chain couples TRBV30 to TRBJ1-6; TRBD1 might be the D (6 bases). The CDR3 totals 13 residues. Trimming shortened V by 8 bases and J by 9 bases, and 17 bases separated the two germline ends. Germline loops: CDR1 GTSNPN, CDR2 SVGIG (reference sequence). This chain's CDR3 is CATKQGGTSPLHF. In nucleotides, the CDR3 is TGTGCCACGAAACAGGGAGGGACTTCACCCCTCCACTTT.